Below, 28 T cell receptor beta chains from the same sample are listed, as sequenced in a study of human T cells and chemical hapten exposure (dated by TCRdb to the early 2020s). The meaning of the sample's time point label: healthy volunteer bleed at 2 weeks. Total RNA was extracted from unfractionated whole blood that had been collected in Tempus Blood RNA tubes. The library was produced with RACE. TCRdb records NextSeq 500 as the sequencer. Clones were called with MiXCR by TCRdb after fastp trimmed the public reads at Q25, and only in-frame beta chains were retained. Every distinct CDR3 protein forms one entry, paired with its most common genes and DNA. This sample has approximately 90,000 distinct CDR3 sequences in its table, and about 10% of those were observed once. The top ten clones comprise 2.9% of the sample. The sample consisted of whole blood. The receptors derive from a female donor in good health. Some clones in this sample may be carry-over from other donors' samples.

This clonotype occurred many times. The J gene is TRBJ2-1, the V gene TRBV20-1, with 7 nucleotides matching TRBD2. Germline CDR1 is DFQATT and CDR2 is SNEGSKA (reference sequence). This CDR3 comprises 14 residues. With 6 bases clipped from V and 8 bases from J, the junction kept 13 bases outside the gene matches. CDR3 region: CSALRETRHDEQFF. CDR3 coding DNA: TGCAGTGCGCTGCGGGAGACTCGACACGATGAGCAGTTCTTC.

This clonotype was detected a few times. CDR3 sequence: CASSLAAAKYGYTF. The CDR3 DNA reads as TGTGCCAGCAGCTTAGCGGCGGCGAAGTATGGCTACACCTTC. This chain uses TRBV7-2 with TRBJ1-2; D gene unclear. The CDR3 spans 14 residues. Between the trimmed V and J ends, which lost 0 bases and 5 bases, there was a span of 10 bases. The germline V gene has CDR1 SGHTA and CDR2 FQGNSA.

The CDR3 sequence: CSVEVGAAQYF. In DNA, the CDR3 is TGCAGCGTTGAAGTAGGGGCTGCGCAGTATTTT. The genes are TRBV29-1 and TRBJ2-3; TRBD1 is a possible D gene (5 bases). In germline, CDR1 is SQVTM, CDR2 ANQGSEA. V was clipped by 1 base and J by 10 bases, with 9 bases between them. The CDR3 has 11 amino acids.

This clonotype has just a few counts. V usage is TRBV5-6 and J usage is TRBJ2-3; TRBD1 aligns across 11 bases. Germline loops: CDR1 SGHDT, CDR2 YYEEEE. J was trimmed by 4 bases and V by 9 bases; bases with no gene match: 7. The CDR3 consists of 14 residues. For the CDR3, the DNA is TGTGCCACCGGACAGGGGGCAGTCGCAGATACGCAGTATTTT. It translates to CATGQGAVADTQYF.

The chain has TRBV12-3 or TRBV12-4 and TRBJ1-3; tentative D call: TRBD1 (6 bases). With 2 bases removed from V and 1 base from J, the gap between germline ends came to 12 bases. This CDR3 is built from 16 residues. The DNA of the CDR3 is TGTGCCAGCAGTTTAAGTCAGGGGTGGTCTGGAAACACCATATATTTT. As protein: CASSLSQGWSGNTIYF.

Only a few counts were recorded for this clonotype. The rearrangement uses TRBV6-2 or TRBV6-3 and TRBJ1-5; D may be TRBD1 (6 bases). This CDR3 is built from 14 residues. The germline V gene encodes CDR1 MNHEY and CDR2 SVGEGT. Trimming left V 6 bases short and J 4 bases short, with 13 bases between. CDR3 amino acids: CASRSGALNQPQHF. The CDR3 DNA reads TGTGCCAGCAGGTCAGGGGCCCTGAATCAGCCCCAGCATTTT.

The chain couples TRBV7-3 to TRBJ2-1; D not certain. The CDR3 loop spans 13 amino acids. Trimming removed 5 bases at V and 7 bases at J, with 12 bases between. CDR1 is SGHTA and CDR2 is FQGTGA in the germline V gene. The CDR3 here is CASSTYLRNEQFF. The DNA of the CDR3 is TGTGCCAGCAGCACCTATCTTCGGAATGAGCAGTTCTTC.

This clonotype was recorded a few times. The chain links TRBV14 to TRBJ2-4, with 8 bases matching TRBD1. CDR3 length: 16 residues. With V trimmed by 2 bases and J by 1 base, 4 bases remained unmatched. Germline V CDR1 and CDR2: SGHDN, FVKESK. CDR3 nucleotides: TGTGCCAGCAGCCAACAGACAGGGGCGGCCAAAAACATTCAGTACTTC. It translates to CASSQQTGAAKNIQYF.

The chain employs TRBV5-4 and TRBJ2-3, with D perhaps matching TRBD2 (5 bases). The CDR3 contains 15 residues. Trimming left V 0 bases short and J 1 base short, with 9 bases between. Per germline, CDR1 SGHNT and CDR2 YYREEE (reference sequence). In DNA, the CDR3 is TGTGCCAGCAGCTTGGAGGTTAGCGGCACAGATACGCAGTATTTT. Translated: CASSLEVSGTDTQYF.

This clonotype was seen many times. The CDR3 region has the DNA TGTGCCAGCAGCCGGACTAGCGGGAGCGCAGATACGCAGTATTTT. Translated, it gives CASSRTSGSADTQYF. The genes are TRBV14 and TRBJ2-3; TRBD2 matches at 13 bases. Germline V CDR1 and CDR2: SGHDN, FVKESK. The junction had 2 bases not matched to a gene; V was cut back by 4 bases and J by 4 bases. The CDR3 spans 15 residues.

This chain uses TRBV28 with TRBJ2-2; D is unresolved. Germline V gene data show CDR1 as MDHEN and CDR2 as SYDVKM. Between the trimmed V and J ends, which lost 2 bases and 4 bases, there was a span of 8 bases. CDR3 length: 14 residues. The CDR3 nucleotides are TGTGCCAGCAGTTTAGGCAGGACCACCGGGGAGCTGTTTTTT. This translates into CASSLGRTTGELFF.

This clonotype showed up many times. This sequence joins TRBV12-3 or TRBV12-4 and TRBJ2-7, with 7 bases aligning to TRBD1. V trimming: 7 bases; J trimming: 7 bases; junction bases outside the gene matches: 10. The CDR3 covers 13 residues. The CDR3: CASTPDRLREQYF. As DNA, the CDR3 is TGTGCCAGCACCCCGGACAGGTTACGAGAGCAGTACTTC.

The CDR3 reads CASSHGQGDNEQFF. In nucleotides, the CDR3 is TGTGCCAGCAGCCACGGACAGGGAGACAATGAGCAGTTCTTC. V and J are TRBV7-9 and TRBJ2-1; 8 bases align to TRBD1. The CDR3 runs 14 residues. CDR1 is SEHNR, CDR2 FQNEAQ, per germline (reference sequence). The trim removed 5 bases at V and 5 bases at J, leaving 5 bases unmatched.

The rearrangement uses TRBV28 and TRBJ2-3; TRBD2 is a possible D gene (5 bases). The CDR3 extends over 17 amino acids. Germline V lookup: CDR1 MDHEN, CDR2 SYDVKM. V was shortened by 6 bases and J by 3 bases, with 22 bases between the two germline ends. CDR3 sequence reads: CASSPKAPYTRTDTQYF. In DNA form, the CDR3 reads TGTGCCAGCAGCCCGAAGGCTCCCTACACTAGGACAGATACGCAGTATTTT.

Many counts were recorded for this clonotype. The gene calls are TRBV7-9 and TRBJ2-3; 8 bases fit TRBD1. Losses at the gene ends were 3 bases for V and 0 bases for J; bases not matched to a gene: 5. Germline CDR1 SEHNR, CDR2 FQNEAQ (reference sequence). This CDR3 region has 16 residues. The chain's CDR3 is CASSFGRGPSTDTQYF. CDR3 nucleotides: TGTGCCAGCAGCTTCGGCAGGGGGCCCAGCACAGATACGCAGTATTTT.

Ten or more counts support this clonotype. The V call is TRBV4-2, the J call TRBJ2-3, with D possibly TRBD2 on 6 matching bases. The germline V gene encodes CDR1 LGHNA and CDR2 YNFKEQ. V lost 0 bases and J lost 4, with 17 bases in between. The CDR3 sequence is 17 residues long. The CDR3 nucleotides read TGTGCCAGCAGCCAAGACCCCAAGCGGACTATCTCAGATACGCAGTATTTT. This codes for CASSQDPKRTISDTQYF.

As concerns this clonotype: A much larger clone lies a single base off, so this may be a read error. The chain combines TRBV29-1 with TRBJ1-2; maybe TRBD1 (6 bases). The germline V gene encodes CDR1 SQVTM and CDR2 ANQGSEA. The CDR3 covers 13 residues. The CDR3 is CSVDTGRTYGCTF. The DNA of the CDR3 is TGCAGCGTTGACACAGGGCGAACCTATGGCTGCACCTTC.

Many counts were recorded for this clonotype. The chain recombines TRBV7-9 with TRBJ2-7; 7 bases agree with TRBD2. The length of the CDR3 is 14 residues. V trimming: 3 bases; J trimming: 2 bases; junction bases outside the gene matches: 4. Germline CDR1 is SEHNR and CDR2 is FQNEAQ (reference sequence). The CDR3 DNA reads as TGTGCCAGCAGCTTCCCTAGCGGAACCTACGAGCAGTACTTC. Its translation: CASSFPSGTYEQYF.

The sample holds a few counts of this clonotype. This rearrangement joins TRBV5-1 to TRBJ2-4; no reliable D call. V lost 0 bases and J lost 0, with 4 bases in between. Germline V lookup: CDR1 SGHRS, CDR2 YFSETQ. There are 14 residues in the CDR3. This chain's CDR3 is CASSLGLAKNIQYF. CDR3 sequence (DNA): TGCGCCAGCAGCTTGGGACTAGCCAAAAACATTCAGTACTTC.

In nucleotides, the CDR3 is TGTGCCAGCAGTGTCATACAGGGGAAAAGGAGCAATCAGCCCCAGCATTTT. Protein product: CASSVIQGKRSNQPQHF. The gene calls are TRBV28 and TRBJ1-5; 7 positions agree with TRBD1. CDR3 length: 17 amino acids. Germline V gene sequence: CDR1 MDHEN, CDR2 SYDVKM. The V gene end was trimmed by 5 bases and the J gene end by 1 base; junction bases not matched to a gene: 11.

This clonotype has more than one count but fewer than ten. The genes are TRBV15 and TRBJ2-7, with no clear D. Trimming removed 0 bases from V and 12 bases from J, with 15 bases in between. CDR1 and CDR2 from the germline V gene are LNHNV and YYDKDF (reference sequence). The CDR3 runs 13 residues. The CDR3 region is CATSRDFVGRRYF. CDR3 nucleotides: TGTGCCACCAGCAGAGATTTTGTTGGCCGGAGGTACTTC.

The genes are TRBV6-4 and TRBJ2-1; D is unclear. The CDR3 is 14 residues long. V was trimmed by 3 bases and J by 4 bases, leaving 10 bases between them. Germline lookup yields CDR1 MRHNA and CDR2 SNTAGT. DNA of the CDR3: TGTGCCAGCAGTGATGGCGGTGGTTACAATGAGCAGTTCTTC. It specifies CASSDGGGYNEQFF.

The chain uses TRBV29-1 and TRBJ1-5; perhaps TRBD1 as D (6 bases). Germline CDR1 is SQVTM and CDR2 is ANQGSEA. V shed 4 bases and J shed 1 base, with 11 bases lying between them. The CDR3 has 14 residues. Here the CDR3 reads CSVATGTSNQPQHF. The CDR3 DNA is TGCAGCGTTGCAACCGGGACAAGCAATCAGCCCCAGCATTTT.

The table lists this clonotype with a few counts. The J gene is TRBJ1-4, the V gene TRBV11-2; 7 nucleotides match TRBD1. Unmatched junction bases numbered 5, after V lost 1 base and J lost 0 bases. This CDR3 spans 17 amino acids. Germline-derived CDR1 and CDR2 are SGHAT and FQNNGV. Written as DNA, the CDR3 is TGTGCCAGCAGCTTAGCGGACAGGACCACAACTAATGAAAAACTGTTTTTT. Protein sequence: CASSLADRTTTNEKLFF.

This chain uses TRBV28 with TRBJ1-5, with D possibly being TRBD1 (6 bases). CDR1 MDHEN and CDR2 SYDVKM come from the germline V gene. CDR3 length: 15 residues. V dropped 6 bases and J dropped 7 bases, with 19 bases sitting between them. The CDR3 reads CASSRGRGARQPQHF. The CDR3 bases are TGTGCCAGCAGCCGGGGGCGGGGGGCGCGGCAGCCCCAGCATTTT.

This clonotype was recorded a few times. The V call is TRBV28, the J call TRBJ1-2, with 9 bases identical to TRBD1. The germline V gene has CDR1 MDHEN and CDR2 SYDVKM. Unmatched junction bases numbered 7, after V lost 7 bases and J lost 4 bases. The CDR3 is 14 residues long. The CDR3 sequence is CASTLTGGFYGYTF. The CDR3, as DNA: TGTGCCAGCACTCTGACAGGGGGATTCTATGGCTACACCTTC.

This chain links TRBV29-1 with TRBJ2-2; 8 positions match TRBD2. J was trimmed by 5 bases and V by 2 bases; bases with no gene match: 10. The CDR3 has 16 amino acids. Germline lookup yields CDR1 SQVTM and CDR2 ANQGSEA. The CDR3 spells CSVEPPGGAGTGELFF. DNA for the CDR3: TGCAGCGTTGAACCACCGGGGGGGGCGGGGACCGGGGAGCTGTTTTTT.

This clonotype was recorded a few times. The rearrangement joins TRBV6-2 or TRBV6-3 to TRBJ1-1, with D possibly TRBD1 on 6 matching bases. The CDR3 covers 13 residues. Trimming pared 10 bases from V and 2 bases from J, leaving 14 bases between. Germline V gene lookup returns CDR1 MNHEY and CDR2 SVGEGT. The CDR3 sequence is CATSGALNTEAFF. CDR3 nucleotide sequence: TGTGCCACCTCGGGGGCCCTAAACACTGAAGCTTTCTTT.